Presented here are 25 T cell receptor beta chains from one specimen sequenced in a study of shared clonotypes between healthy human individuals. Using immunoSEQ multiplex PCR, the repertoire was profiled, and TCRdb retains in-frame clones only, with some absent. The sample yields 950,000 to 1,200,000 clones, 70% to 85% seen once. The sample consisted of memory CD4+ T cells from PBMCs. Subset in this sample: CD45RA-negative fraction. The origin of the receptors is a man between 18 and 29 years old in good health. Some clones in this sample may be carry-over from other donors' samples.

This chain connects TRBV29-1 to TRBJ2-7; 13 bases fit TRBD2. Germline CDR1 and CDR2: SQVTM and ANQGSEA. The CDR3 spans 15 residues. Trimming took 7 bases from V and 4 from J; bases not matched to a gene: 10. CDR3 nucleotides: TGCAGCGCGTTACTAGCGGGAGGGCCCTCGTACGAGCAGTACTTC. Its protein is CSALLAGGPSYEQYF.

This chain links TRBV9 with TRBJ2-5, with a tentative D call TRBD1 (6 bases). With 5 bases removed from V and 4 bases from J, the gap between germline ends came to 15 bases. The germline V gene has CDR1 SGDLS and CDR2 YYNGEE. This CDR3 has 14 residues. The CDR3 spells CASRIQGTRETQYF. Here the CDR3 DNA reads TGTGCCAGCAGGATCCAGGGGACACGAGAGACCCAGTACTTC.

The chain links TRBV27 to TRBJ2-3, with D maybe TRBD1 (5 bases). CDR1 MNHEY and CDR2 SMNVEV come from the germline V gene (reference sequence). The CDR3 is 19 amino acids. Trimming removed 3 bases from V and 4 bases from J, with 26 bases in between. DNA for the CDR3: TGTGCCAGCAGTTTTCGACAGTTTGACGCCTCGTATCAGGCAGATACGCAGTATTTT. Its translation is CASSFRQFDASYQADTQYF.

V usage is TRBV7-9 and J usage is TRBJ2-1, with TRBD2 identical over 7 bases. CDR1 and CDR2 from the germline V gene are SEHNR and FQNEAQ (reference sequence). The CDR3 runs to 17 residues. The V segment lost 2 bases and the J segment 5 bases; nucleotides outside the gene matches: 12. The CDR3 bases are TGTGCCAGCAGCTTACCCCGCCGGCTAGCGGTACACAATGAGCAGTTCTTC. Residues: CASSLPRRLAVHNEQFF.

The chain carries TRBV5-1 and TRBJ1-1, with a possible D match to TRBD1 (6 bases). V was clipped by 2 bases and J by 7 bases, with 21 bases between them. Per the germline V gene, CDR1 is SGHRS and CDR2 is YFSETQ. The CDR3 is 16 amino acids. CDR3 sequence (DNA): TGCGCCAGCAGCTTAGGGGGTAGGCAGGGAGATTTTGAAGCTTTCTTT. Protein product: CASSLGGRQGDFEAFF.

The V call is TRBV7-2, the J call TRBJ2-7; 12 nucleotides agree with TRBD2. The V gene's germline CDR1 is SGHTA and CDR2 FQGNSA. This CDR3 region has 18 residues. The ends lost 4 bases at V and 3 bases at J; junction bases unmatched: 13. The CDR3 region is CASSSSPGTSGSYYEQYF. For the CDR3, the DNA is TGTGCCAGCAGCTCATCTCCCGGGACTAGCGGGTCCTACTACGAGCAGTACTTC. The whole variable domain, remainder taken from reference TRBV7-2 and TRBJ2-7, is GAGVSQSPSNKVTEKGKDVELRCDPISGHTALYWYRQSLGQGLEFLIYFQGNSAPDKSGLPSDRFSAERTGGSVSTLTIQRTQQEDSAVYLCASSSSPGTSGSYYEQYFGPGTRLTVT.

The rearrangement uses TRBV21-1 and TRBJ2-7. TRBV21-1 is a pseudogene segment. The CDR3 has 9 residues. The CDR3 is CASSNEQYF. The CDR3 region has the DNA TGTGCCAGCAGCAACGAGCAGTACTTC.

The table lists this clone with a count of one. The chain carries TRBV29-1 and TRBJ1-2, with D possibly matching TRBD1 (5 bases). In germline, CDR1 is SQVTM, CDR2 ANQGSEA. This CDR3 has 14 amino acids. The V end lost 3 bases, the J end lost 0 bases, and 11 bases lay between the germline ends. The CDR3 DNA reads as TGCAGCGTTGAGGCCCAGGGACCTAACTATGGCTACACCTTC. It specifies CSVEAQGPNYGYTF.

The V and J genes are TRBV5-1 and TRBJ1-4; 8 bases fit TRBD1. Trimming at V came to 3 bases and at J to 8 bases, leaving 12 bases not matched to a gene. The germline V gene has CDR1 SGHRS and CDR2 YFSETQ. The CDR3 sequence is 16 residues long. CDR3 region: CASSSGTTGGREKLFF. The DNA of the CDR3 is TGCGCCAGCAGCTCGGGAACCACAGGGGGGCGGGAAAAACTGTTTTTT.

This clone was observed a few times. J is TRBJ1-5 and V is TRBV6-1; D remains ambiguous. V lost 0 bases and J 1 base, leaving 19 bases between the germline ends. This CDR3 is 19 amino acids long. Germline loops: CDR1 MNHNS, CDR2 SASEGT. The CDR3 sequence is CASSEARWTALLSNQPQHF. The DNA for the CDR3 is TGTGCCAGCAGTGAAGCGCGATGGACTGCCTTGTTAAGCAATCAGCCCCAGCATTTT.

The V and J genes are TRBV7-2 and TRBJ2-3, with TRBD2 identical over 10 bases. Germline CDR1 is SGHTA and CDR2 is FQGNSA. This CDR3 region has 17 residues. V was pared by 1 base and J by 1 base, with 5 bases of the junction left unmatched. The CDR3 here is CASSLGSSGSGTDTQYF. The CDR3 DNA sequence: TGTGCCAGCAGCTTAGGATCTAGCGGGAGTGGCACAGATACGCAGTATTTT.

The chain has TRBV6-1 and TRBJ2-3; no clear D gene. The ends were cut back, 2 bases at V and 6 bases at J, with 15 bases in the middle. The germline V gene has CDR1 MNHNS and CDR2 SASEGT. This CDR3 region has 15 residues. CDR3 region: CASSELSATLDTQYF. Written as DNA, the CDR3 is TGTGCCAGCAGTGAACTATCCGCTACCCTGGATACGCAGTATTTT.

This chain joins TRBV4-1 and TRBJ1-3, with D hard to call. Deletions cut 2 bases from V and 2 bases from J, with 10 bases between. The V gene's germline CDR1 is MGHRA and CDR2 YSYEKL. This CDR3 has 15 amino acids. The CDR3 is CASSQISDPGNTIYF. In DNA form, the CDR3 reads TGCGCCAGCAGCCAAATATCGGATCCTGGAAACACCATATATTTT.

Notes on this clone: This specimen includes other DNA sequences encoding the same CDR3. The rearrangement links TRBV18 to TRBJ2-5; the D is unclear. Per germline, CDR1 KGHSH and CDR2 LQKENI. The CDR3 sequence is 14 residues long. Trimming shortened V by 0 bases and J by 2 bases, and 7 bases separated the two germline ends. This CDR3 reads CASSPPGRQETQYF. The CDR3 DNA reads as TGTGCCAGCTCACCACCGGGCAGGCAAGAGACCCAGTACTTC.

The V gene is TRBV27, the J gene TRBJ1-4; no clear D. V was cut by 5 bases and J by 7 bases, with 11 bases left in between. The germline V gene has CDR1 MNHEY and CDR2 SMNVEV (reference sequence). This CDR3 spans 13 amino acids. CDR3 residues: CASSPKSGEKLFF. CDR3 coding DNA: TGTGCCAGCAGTCCAAAATCGGGTGAAAAACTGTTTTTT.

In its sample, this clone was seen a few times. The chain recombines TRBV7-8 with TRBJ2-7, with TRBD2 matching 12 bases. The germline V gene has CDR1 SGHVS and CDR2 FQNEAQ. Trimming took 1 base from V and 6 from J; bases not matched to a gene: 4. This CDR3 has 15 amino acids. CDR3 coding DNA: TGTGCCAGCAGCTTAGTGCTAGCGGGAGGGGGCGAGCAGTACTTC. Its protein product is CASSLVLAGGGEQYF.

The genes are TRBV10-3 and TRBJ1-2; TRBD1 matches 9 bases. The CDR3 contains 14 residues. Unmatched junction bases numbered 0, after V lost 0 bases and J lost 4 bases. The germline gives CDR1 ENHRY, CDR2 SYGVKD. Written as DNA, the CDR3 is TGTGCCATCAGTGAGTCGACAGGGGGCTATGGCTACACCTTC. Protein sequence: CAISESTGGYGYTF.

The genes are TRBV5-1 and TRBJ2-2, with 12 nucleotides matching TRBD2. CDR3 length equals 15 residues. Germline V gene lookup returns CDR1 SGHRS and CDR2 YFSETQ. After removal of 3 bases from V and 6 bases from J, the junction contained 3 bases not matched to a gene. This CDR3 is CASSSRTSGAGELFF. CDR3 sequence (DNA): TGCGCCAGCAGCTCCAGGACTAGCGGGGCCGGGGAGCTGTTTTTT.

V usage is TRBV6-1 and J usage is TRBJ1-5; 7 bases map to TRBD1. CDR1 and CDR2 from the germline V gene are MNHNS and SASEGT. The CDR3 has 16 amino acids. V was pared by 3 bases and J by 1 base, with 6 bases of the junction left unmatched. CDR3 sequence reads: CASSDLSGGSNQPQHF. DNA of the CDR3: TGTGCCAGCAGTGACCTATCAGGGGGAAGCAATCAGCCCCAGCATTTT.

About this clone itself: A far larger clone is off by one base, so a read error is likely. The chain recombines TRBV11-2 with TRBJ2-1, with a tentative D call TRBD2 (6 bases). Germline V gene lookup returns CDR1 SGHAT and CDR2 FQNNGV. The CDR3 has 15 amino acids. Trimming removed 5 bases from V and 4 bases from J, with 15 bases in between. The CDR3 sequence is CASSVQVGGYNEQFF. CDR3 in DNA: TGTGCCAGCAGCGTGCAAGTGGGAGGATACAATGAGCAGTTCTTC.

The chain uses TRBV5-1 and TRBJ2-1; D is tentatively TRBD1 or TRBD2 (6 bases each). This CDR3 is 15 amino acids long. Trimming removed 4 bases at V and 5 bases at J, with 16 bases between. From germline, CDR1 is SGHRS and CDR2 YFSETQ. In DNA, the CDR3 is TGCGCCAGCAGCGAACAGGGACTCGGGAACAATGAGCAGTTCTTC. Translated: CASSEQGLGNNEQFF.

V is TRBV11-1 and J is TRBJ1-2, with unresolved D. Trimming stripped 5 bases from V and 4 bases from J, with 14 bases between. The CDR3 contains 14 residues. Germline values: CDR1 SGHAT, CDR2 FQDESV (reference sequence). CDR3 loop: CASSQTVSGYGYTF. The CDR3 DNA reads TGTGCCAGCAGCCAAACAGTGTCTGGCTATGGCTACACCTTC.

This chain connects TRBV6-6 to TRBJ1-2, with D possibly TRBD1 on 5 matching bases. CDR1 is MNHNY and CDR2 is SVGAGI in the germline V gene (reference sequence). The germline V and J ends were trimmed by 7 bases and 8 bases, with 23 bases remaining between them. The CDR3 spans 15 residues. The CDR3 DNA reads TGTGCCAGCATCCCAGATGGTGGGGGGTCGCGAGGCTACACCTTC. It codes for CASIPDGGGSRGYTF.

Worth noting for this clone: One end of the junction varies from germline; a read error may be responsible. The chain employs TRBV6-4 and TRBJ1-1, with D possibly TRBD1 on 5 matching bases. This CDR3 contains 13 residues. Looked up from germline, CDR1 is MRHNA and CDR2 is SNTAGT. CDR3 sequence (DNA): TGTGCCAGCAGCCGACAGATTAACACTAAAGCTTTCTTT. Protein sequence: CASSRQINTKAFF.

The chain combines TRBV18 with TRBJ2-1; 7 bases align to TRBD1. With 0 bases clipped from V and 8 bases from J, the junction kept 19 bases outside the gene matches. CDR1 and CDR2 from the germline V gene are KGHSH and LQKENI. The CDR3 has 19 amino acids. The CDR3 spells CASSPPLTGKGAIGDEQFF. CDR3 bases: TGTGCCAGCTCACCACCTTTGACAGGGAAGGGCGCGATTGGCGATGAGCAGTTCTTC.